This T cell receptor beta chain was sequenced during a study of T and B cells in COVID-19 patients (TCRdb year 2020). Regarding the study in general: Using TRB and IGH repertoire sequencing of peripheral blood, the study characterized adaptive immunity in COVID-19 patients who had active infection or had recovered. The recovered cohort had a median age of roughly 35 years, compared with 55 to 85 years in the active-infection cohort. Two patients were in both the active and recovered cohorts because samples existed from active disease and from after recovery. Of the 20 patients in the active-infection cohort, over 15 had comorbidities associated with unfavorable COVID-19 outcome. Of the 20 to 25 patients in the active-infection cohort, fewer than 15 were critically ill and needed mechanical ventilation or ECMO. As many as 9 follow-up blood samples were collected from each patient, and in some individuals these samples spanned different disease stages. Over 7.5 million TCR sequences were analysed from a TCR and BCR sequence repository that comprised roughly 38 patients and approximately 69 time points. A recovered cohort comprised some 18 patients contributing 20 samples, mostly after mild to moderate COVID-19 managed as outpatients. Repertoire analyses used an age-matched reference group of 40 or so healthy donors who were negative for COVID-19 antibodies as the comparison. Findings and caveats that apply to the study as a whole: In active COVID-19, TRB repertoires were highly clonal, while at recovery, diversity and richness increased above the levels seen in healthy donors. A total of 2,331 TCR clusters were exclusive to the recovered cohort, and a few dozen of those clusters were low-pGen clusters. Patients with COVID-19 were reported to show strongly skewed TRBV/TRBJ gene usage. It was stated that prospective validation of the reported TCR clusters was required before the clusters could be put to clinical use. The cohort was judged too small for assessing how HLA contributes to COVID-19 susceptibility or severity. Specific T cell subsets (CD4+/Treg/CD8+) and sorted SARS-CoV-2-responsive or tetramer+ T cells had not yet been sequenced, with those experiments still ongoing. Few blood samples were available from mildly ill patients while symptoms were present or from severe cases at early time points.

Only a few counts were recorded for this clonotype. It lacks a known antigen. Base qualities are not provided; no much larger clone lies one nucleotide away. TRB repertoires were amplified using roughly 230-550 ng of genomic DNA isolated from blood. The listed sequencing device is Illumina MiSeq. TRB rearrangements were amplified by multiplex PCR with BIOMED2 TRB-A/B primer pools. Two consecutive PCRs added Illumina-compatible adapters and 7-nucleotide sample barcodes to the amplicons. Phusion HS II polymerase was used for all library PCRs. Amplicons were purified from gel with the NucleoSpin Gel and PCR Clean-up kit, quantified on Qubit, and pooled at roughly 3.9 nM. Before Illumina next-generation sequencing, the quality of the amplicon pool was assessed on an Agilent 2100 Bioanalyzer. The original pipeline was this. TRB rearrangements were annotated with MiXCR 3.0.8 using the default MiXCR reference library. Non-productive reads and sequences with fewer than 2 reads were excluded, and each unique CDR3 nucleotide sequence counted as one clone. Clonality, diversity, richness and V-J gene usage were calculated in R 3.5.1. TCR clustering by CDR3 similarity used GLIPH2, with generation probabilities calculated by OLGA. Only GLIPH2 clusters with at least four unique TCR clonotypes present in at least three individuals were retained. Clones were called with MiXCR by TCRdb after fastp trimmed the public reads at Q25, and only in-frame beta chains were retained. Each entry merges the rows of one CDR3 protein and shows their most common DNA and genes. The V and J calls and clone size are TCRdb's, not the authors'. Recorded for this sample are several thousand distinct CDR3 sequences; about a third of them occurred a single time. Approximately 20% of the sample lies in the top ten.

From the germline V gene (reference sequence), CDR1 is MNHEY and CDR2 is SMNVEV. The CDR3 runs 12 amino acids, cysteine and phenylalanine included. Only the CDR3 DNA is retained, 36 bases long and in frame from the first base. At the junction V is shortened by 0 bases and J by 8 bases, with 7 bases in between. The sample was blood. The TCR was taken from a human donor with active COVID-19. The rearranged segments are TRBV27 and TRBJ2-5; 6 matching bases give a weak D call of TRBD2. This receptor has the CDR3 CASSLSGGTQYF. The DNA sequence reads TGTGCCAGCAGTTTATCCGGGGGTACCCAGTACTTC.